One and the same sample provided the 4 T cell receptor beta chains below, sequenced in a study of cytomegalovirus exposure and HLA in healthy donors. PCR employed 60 Vbeta and 13 Jbeta primers. The method was immunoSEQ multiplex PCR; TCRdb's version includes in-frame clones alone and lacks a portion of them. The table lists about 190,000 clones, 70% to 75% of them singletons. The material sequenced was PBMCs. All receptors come from a man aged 25-45 years in good health and CMV-seropositive.

This chain joins TRBV6-4 and TRBJ1-1; D unresolved. CDR3 length: 13 residues. The V end was cut by 3 bases, the J end by 0 bases, with 5 bases between. CDR1 and CDR2 from the germline V gene are MRHNA and SNTAGT. DNA for the CDR3: TGTGCCAGCAGTGAGGAGCTGAACACTGAAGCTTTCTTT. This sequence encodes CASSEELNTEAFF.

CDR3 protein: CATSRDWASGEYNEQFF. CDR3 nucleotides: TGTGCCACCAGCAGAGATTGGGCTAGCGGGGAGTACAATGAGCAGTTCTTC. The V gene is TRBV15, the J gene TRBJ2-1; 9 bases line up with TRBD2. Trimming cost V 0 bases and J 4 bases; bases outside gene matches: 7. Germline loops: CDR1 LNHNV, CDR2 YYDKDF (reference sequence). The length of the CDR3 is 17 residues.

The V gene is TRBV27, the J gene TRBJ2-5; D is perhaps TRBD1 (6 bases). V shed 5 bases and J shed 3 bases, with 13 bases lying between them. The CDR3 loop spans 14 amino acids. Looked up from germline, CDR1 is MNHEY and CDR2 is SMNVEV (reference sequence). The CDR3 loop is CASSPDRNEETQYF. The CDR3 coding sequence is TGTGCCAGCAGTCCGGACAGAAATGAAGAGACCCAGTACTTC.

This clone turned up a few times. The chain joins TRBV30 to TRBJ2-5; no definite D call. V was trimmed by 3 bases and J by 5 bases, leaving 10 bases between them. Germline V lookup: CDR1 GTSNPN, CDR2 SVGIG (reference sequence). This CDR3 is built from 12 residues. The CDR3 spells CAWRNPQETQYF. The CDR3 DNA reads as TGTGCCTGGAGGAACCCCCAGGAGACCCAGTACTTC.